The T cell receptor beta chain under discussion was sequenced for a study of cytomegalovirus exposure and HLA in healthy donors. Study conclusions and caveats: Another analysis was done later, and it associated 16,951 TCR beta sequences with HLA alleles at 0.05 false discovery rate. An apparent linkage of common viral pathogens to several of the most significant clusters emerged in a later analysis.

A note on this clone: The target antigen is unknown.

A multiplex PCR was run with 60 Vbeta primers and 13 Jbeta primers. How the authors handled the data: Unique TCR beta chains totaled around 86 million in a later count, with roughly 12 million of them shared. Repertoires were generated with immunoSEQ multiplex PCR, while TCRdb's copy carries only in-frame clones and drops some. For V, J and clone size, that table is used; D and trimming come from the DNA. The sample has 140,000 to 150,000 clones, around 84% seen once. The source material was PBMCs. This clonotype was sampled from a boy between 2 and 15 years old in good health and CMV-seronegative.

The CDR3 is CASSTGGTGELFF. The CDR3 DNA reads TGTGCCAGCAGTACGGGAGGCACCGGGGAGCTGTTTTTT. The J gene is TRBJ2-2, the V gene TRBV27, with TRBD2 matching over 7 bases. The CDR3 is 13 amino acids. V dropped 5 bases and J dropped 4; count of bases not matched to a gene: 1. In germline, CDR1 is MNHEY, CDR2 SMNVEV (reference sequence).